The T cell receptor beta chain under discussion was sequenced for a study of T cell responses to AZD1222 COVID-19 vaccine. Findings of the study overall: The reported proportion of spike-specific TCRs targeting unmutated variant regions was nearly half. Spike was spanned by vaccine-associated CD4 TCRs, which were dominant at 160-218 and 743-854.

Libraries were prepared by immunoSEQ multiplex PCR; TCRdb keeps only in-frame clonotypes and omits some of them. Here the sample spans 95,000 to 150,000 clones, roughly 90% being singletons. V lost 10 bases and J lost 6, with 22 bases in between. CDR3 length: 15 residues. Germline CDR1 and CDR2: WNHNN and SYGVQD (reference sequence). Turning to this clone: Its antigen remains unknown.

V is TRBV10-1 and J is TRBJ1-5; D is possibly TRBD1 (5 bases). The source of this sequence is an adult in good health. The specimen comprised peripheral blood, sampled on day 0 of AZD1222 vaccination. CDR3 sequence reads: CATHDPDRVAQPQHF. CDR3 sequence (DNA): TGCGCCACCCATGACCCTGACAGAGTCGCTCAGCCCCAGCATTTT.